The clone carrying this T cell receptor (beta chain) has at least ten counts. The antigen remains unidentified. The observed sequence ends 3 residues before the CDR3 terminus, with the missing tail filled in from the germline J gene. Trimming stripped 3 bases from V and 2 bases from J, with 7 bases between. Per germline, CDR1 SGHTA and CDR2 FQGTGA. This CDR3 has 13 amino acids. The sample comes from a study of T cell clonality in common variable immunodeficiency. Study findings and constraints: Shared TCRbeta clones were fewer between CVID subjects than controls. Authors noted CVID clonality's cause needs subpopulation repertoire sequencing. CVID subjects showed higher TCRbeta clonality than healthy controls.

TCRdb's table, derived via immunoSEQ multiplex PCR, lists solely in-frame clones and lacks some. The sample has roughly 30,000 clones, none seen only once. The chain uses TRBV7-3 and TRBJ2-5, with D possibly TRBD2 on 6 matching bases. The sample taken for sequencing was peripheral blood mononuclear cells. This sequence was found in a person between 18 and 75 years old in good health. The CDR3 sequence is CASSFGGQETQYF. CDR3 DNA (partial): TGTGCCAGCAGCTTTGGGGGGCAAGAGACC.